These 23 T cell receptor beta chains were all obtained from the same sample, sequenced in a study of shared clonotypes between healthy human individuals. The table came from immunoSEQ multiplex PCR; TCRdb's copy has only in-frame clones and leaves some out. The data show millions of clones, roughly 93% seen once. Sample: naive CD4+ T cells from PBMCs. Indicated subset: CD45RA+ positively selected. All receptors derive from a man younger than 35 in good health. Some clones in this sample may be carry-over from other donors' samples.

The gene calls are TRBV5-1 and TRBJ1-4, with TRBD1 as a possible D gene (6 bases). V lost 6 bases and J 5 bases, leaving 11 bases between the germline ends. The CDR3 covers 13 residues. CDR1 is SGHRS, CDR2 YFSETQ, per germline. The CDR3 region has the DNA TGCGCCAGCACGGGGGGGCTAAATGAAAAACTGTTTTTT. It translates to CASTGGLNEKLFF.

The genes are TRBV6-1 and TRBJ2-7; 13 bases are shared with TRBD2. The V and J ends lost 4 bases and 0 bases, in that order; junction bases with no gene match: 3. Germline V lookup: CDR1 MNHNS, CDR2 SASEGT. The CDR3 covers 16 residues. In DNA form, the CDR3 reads TGTGCCAGCAGTGCGGGACTAGCGGGAACCTCCTACGAGCAGTACTTC. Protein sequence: CASSAGLAGTSYEQYF.

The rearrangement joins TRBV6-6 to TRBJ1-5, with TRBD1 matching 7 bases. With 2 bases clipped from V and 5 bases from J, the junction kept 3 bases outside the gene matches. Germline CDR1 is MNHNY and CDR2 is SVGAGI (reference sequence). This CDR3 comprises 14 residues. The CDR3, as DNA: TGTGCCAGCAGTTACGGCAGGGGGGATCAGCCCCAGCATTTT. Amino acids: CASSYGRGDQPQHF.

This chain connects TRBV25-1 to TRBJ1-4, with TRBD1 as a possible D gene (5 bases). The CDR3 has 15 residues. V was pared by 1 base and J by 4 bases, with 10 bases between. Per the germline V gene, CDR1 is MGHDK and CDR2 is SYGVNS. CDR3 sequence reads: CASSEFGASNEKLFF. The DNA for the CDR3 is TGTGCCAGCAGTGAATTCGGGGCAAGTAATGAAAAACTGTTTTTT.

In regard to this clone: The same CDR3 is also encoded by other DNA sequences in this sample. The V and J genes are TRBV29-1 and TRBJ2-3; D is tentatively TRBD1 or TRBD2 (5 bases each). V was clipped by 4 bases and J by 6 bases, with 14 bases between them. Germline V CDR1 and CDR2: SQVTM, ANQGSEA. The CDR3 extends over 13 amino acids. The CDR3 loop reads CSVGGVVTDTQYF. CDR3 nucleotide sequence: TGCAGCGTTGGAGGGGTAGTAACGGATACGCAGTATTTT.

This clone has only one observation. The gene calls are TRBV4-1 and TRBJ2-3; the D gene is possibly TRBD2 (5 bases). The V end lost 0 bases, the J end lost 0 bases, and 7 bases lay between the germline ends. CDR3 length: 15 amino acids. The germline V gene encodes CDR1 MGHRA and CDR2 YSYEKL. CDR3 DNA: TGCGCCAGCAGCCAAGAGCGGGCTAGCACAGATACGCAGTATTTT. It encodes CASSQERASTDTQYF.

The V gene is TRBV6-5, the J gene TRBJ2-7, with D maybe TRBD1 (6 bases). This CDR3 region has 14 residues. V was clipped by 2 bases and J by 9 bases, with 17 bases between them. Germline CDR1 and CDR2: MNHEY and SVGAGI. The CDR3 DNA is TGTGCCAGCAGTTACGGGGGCTTTTTGGAGCGGCAGTACTTC. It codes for CASSYGGFLERQYF.

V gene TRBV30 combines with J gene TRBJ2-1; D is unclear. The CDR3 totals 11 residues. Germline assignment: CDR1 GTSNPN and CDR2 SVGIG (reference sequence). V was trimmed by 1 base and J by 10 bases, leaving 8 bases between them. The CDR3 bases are TGTGCCTGGAGTGATGTGGGGGAGCAGTTCTTC. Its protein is CAWSDVGEQFF.

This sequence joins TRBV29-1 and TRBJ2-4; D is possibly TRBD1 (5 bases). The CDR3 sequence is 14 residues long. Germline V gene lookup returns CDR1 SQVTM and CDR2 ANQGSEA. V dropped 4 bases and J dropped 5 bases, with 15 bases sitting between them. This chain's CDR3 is CSVGGQGFENIQYF. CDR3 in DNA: TGCAGCGTTGGTGGGCAGGGATTTGAAAACATTCAGTACTTC.

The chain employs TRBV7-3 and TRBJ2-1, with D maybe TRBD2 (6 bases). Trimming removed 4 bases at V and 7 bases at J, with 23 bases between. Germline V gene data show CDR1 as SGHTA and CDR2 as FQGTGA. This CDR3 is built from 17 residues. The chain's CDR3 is CASSYSPPRGAGNEQFF. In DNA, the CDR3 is TGTGCCAGCAGCTACTCCCCCCCCCGCGGGGCGGGGAATGAGCAGTTCTTC.

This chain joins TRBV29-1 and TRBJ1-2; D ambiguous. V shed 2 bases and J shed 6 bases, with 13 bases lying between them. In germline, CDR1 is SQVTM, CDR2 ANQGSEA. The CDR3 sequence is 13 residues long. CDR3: CSVEREARDGYTF. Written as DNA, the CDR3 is TGCAGCGTTGAAAGAGAGGCGAGGGATGGCTACACCTTC. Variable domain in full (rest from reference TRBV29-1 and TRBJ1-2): SAVISQKPSRDICQRGTSLTIQCQVDSQVTMMFWYRQQPGQSLTLIATANQGSEATYESGFVIDKFPISRPNLTFSTLTVSNMSPEDSSIYLCSVEREARDGYTFGSGTRLTVV.

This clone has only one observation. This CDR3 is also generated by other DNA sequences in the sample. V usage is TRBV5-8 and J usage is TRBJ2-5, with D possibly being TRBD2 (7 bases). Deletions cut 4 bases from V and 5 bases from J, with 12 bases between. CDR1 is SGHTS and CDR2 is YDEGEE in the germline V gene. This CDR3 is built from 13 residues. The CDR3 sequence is CASSGGGPETQYF. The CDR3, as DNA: TGTGCCAGCAGCGGCGGGGGCCCGGAGACCCAGTACTTC.

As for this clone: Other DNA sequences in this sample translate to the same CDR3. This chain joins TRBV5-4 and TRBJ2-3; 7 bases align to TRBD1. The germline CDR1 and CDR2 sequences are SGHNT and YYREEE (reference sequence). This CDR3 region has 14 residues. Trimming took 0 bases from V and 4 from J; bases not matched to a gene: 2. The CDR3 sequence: CASSLGQGADTQYF. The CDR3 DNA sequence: TGTGCCAGCAGCTTGGGACAGGGTGCAGATACGCAGTATTTT.

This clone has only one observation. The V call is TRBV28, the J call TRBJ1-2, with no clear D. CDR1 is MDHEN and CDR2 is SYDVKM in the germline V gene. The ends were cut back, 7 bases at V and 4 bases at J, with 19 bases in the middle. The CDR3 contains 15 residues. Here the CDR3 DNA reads TGTGCCAGCACACCAACGAGACGCTTCTCCTATGGCTACACCTTC. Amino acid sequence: CASTPTRRFSYGYTF.

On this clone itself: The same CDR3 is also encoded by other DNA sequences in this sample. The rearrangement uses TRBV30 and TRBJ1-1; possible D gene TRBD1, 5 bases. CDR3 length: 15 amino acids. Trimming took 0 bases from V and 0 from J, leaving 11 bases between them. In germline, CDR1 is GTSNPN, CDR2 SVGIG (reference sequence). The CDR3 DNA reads TGTGCCTGGAGTGTGGGGACTTCTATGAACACTGAAGCTTTCTTT. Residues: CAWSVGTSMNTEAFF.

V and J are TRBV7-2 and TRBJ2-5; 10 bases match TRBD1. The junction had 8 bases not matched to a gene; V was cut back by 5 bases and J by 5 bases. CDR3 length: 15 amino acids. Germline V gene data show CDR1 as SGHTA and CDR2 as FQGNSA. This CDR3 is CASSTRTGGWETQYF. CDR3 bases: TGTGCCAGCAGCACCCGGACAGGGGGATGGGAGACCCAGTACTTC.

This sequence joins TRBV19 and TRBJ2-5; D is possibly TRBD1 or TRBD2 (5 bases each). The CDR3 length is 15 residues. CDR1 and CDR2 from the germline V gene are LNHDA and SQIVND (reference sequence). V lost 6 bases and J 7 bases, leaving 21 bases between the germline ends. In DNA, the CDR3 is TGTGCCAGTAGGGGACGGGGCGCTAAGGCGCGGACCCAGTACTTC. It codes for CASRGRGAKARTQYF.

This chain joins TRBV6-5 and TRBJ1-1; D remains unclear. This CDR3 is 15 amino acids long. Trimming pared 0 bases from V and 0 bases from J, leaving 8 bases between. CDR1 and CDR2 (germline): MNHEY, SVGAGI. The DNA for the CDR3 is TGTGCCAGCAGTTACTCGCACAGCATGAACACTGAAGCTTTCTTT. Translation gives CASSYSHSMNTEAFF.

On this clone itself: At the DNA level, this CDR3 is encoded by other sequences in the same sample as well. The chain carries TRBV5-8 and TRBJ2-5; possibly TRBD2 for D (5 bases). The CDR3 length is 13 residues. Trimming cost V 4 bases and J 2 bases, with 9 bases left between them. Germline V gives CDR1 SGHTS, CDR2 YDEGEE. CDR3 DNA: TGTGCCAGCAGCCGCGGGTTACAAGAGACCCAGTACTTC. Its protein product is CASSRGLQETQYF.

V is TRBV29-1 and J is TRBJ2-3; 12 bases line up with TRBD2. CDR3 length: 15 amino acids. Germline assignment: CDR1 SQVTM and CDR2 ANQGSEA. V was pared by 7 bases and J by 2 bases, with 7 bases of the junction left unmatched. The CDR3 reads CSANGLAGNTDTQYF. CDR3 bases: TGCAGCGCCAACGGACTAGCGGGAAACACAGATACGCAGTATTTT.

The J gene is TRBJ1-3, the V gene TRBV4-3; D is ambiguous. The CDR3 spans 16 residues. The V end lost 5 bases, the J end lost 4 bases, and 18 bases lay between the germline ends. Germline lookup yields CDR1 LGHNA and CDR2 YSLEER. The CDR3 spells CASSYSAGVGGNTIYF. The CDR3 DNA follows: TGCGCCAGCAGCTACTCGGCCGGAGTGGGAGGAAACACCATATATTTT.

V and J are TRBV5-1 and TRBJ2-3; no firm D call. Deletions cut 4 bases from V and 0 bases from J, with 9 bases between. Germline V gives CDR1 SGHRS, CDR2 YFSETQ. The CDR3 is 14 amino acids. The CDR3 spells CASSPLVSTDTQYF. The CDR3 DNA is TGCGCCAGCAGCCCTCTTGTAAGCACAGATACGCAGTATTTT.

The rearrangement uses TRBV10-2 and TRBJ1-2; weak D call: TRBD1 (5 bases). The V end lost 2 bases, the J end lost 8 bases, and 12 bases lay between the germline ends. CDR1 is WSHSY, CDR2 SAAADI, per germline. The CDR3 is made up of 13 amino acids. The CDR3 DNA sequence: TGCGCCAGCAGTGAGAGGGCAGGGTACGGCTACACCTTC. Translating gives CASSERAGYGYTF.